Below, 32 T cell receptor beta chains from the same sample are listed, as sequenced in a study of blood T cell repertoires in COVID-19. Sequencing was performed with immunoSEQ multiplex PCR; in TCRdb, only in-frame clones are kept and a portion is missing. The sample carries approximately 100,000 clones, 70% to 90% recorded once. The sample taken for sequencing was peripheral blood. The receptors here all came from a human donor in a cohort sampled during active COVID-19.

V is TRBV10-3 and J is TRBJ2-6, with 9 bases matching TRBD1. The V gene end was trimmed by 3 bases and the J gene end by 2 bases; junction bases not matched to a gene: 8. This CDR3 is built from 18 residues. In germline, CDR1 is ENHRY, CDR2 SYGVKD. The CDR3 coding sequence is TGTGCCATCAGTGATTCAAGCACAGGGGGCCCTGGGGCCAACGTCCTGACTTTC. As protein: CAISDSSTGGPGANVLTF.

The CDR3 DNA reads TGTGCCAGCAGCCTCCGCCGGATTAGGGGGGAGACCCAGTACTTC. Its protein product is CASSLRRIRGETQYF. The chain has TRBV7-2 and TRBJ2-5; D is perhaps TRBD1 (6 bases). The length of the CDR3 is 15 residues. Trimming shortened V by 5 bases and J by 5 bases, and 18 bases separated the two germline ends. Germline lookup yields CDR1 SGHTA and CDR2 FQGNSA.

This chain connects TRBV19 to TRBJ2-1, with 11 bases aligning to TRBD2. The junction had 6 bases not matched to a gene; V was cut back by 8 bases and J by 6 bases. The CDR3 contains 14 residues. The germline gives CDR1 LNHDA, CDR2 SQIVND (reference sequence). The CDR3 is CASRPSGGRNEQFF. The CDR3 nucleotides are TGTGCCAGTCGGCCTAGCGGGGGGCGCAATGAGCAGTTCTTC.

This clone was observed a single time. The CDR3 sequence is CASSLDSGQNTEAFF. In nucleotides, the CDR3 is TGCGCCAGCAGCTTGGATTCTGGACAGAACACTGAAGCTTTCTTT. This sequence joins TRBV5-1 and TRBJ1-1, with TRBD1 as a possible D gene (5 bases). The CDR3 has 15 residues. Germline V gives CDR1 SGHRS, CDR2 YFSETQ. V was shortened by 0 bases and J by 1 base, with 10 bases between the two germline ends.

The chain is built from TRBV20-1 and TRBJ2-7, with 9 bases aligning to TRBD1. This CDR3 is built from 11 residues. V trimming: 7 bases; J trimming: 2 bases; junction bases outside the gene matches: 0. The V gene's germline CDR1 is DFQATT and CDR2 SNEGSKA (reference sequence). In DNA form, the CDR3 reads TGCAGTGGGGACAGGGCCTACGAGCAGTACTTC. Translating gives CSGDRAYEQYF.

The chain couples TRBV20-1 to TRBJ2-1; 9 nucleotides agree with TRBD2. This CDR3 has 13 residues. Per germline, CDR1 DFQATT and CDR2 SNEGSKA (reference sequence). V dropped 3 bases and J dropped 9; count of bases not matched to a gene: 6. CDR3 DNA sequence: TGCAGTGCTAGTGGGACTAGCAGTGGTGAGCAGTTCTTC. Translation gives CSASGTSSGEQFF.

This chain connects TRBV7-9 to TRBJ2-1; 9 bases align to TRBD2. Trimming at V came to 5 bases and at J to 6 bases, leaving 11 bases not matched to a gene. Germline-derived CDR1 and CDR2 are SEHNR and FQNEAQ (reference sequence). This CDR3 comprises 16 residues. CDR3 in DNA: TGTGCCAGCAGCCCAAGAGCGGGAGGAAGTGGCAATGAGCAGTTCTTC. Protein sequence: CASSPRAGGSGNEQFF.

The V call is TRBV5-1, the J call TRBJ2-3, with D unresolved. Germline V CDR1 and CDR2: SGHRS, YFSETQ. The CDR3 sequence is 13 residues long. V shed 3 bases and J shed 4 bases, with 9 bases lying between them. In DNA form, the CDR3 reads TGCGCCAGCAGCTCTAGGAGCTCAGATACGCAGTATTTT. Encoded protein: CASSSRSSDTQYF.

The chain links TRBV2 to TRBJ1-5, with a possible D match to TRBD1 (5 bases). The V gene's germline CDR1 is SNHLY and CDR2 FYNNEI. Between the trimmed V and J ends, which lost 7 bases and 4 bases, there was a span of 11 bases. This CDR3 comprises 13 residues. The CDR3 DNA sequence: TGTGCCAGCAAGGCCGCAGGGAATCAGCCCCAGCATTTT. Translation gives CASKAAGNQPQHF.

The rearrangement uses TRBV9 and TRBJ1-3, with 7 positions matching TRBD1. Trimming removed 0 bases from V and 4 bases from J; junction bases left unmatched: 10. The CDR3 is 17 residues long. Germline V CDR1 and CDR2: SGDLS, YYNGEE. The CDR3 loop reads CASSVDHVTGVGNTIYF. CDR3 nucleotides: TGTGCCAGCAGCGTAGATCACGTTACAGGGGTGGGAAACACCATATATTTT.

This clone was counted a single time. The chain combines TRBV12-3 or TRBV12-4 with TRBJ1-1, with D perhaps TRBD1 (5 bases). V lost 2 bases and J lost 5, with 9 bases in between. This CDR3 is built from 13 residues. The CDR3 region is CASSLSGITEAFF. The CDR3 coding sequence is TGTGCCAGCAGTTTATCAGGGATAACTGAAGCTTTCTTT.

The gene calls are TRBV7-2 and TRBJ2-7; 9 nucleotides line up with TRBD1. The J segment lost 0 bases and the V segment lost 6 bases, leaving 6 bases of the junction unmatched. Germline V gene data show CDR1 as SGHTA and CDR2 as FQGNSA. CDR3 length: 15 residues. The CDR3 bases are TGTGCCAGCAGGGGGGGGACAGGGAGCTCCTACGAGCAGTACTTC. This gives the protein CASRGGTGSSYEQYF.

The chain is built from TRBV24-1 and TRBJ1-1; 8 bases are shared with TRBD1. CDR1 is KGHDR and CDR2 is SFDVKD in the germline V gene. Unmatched junction bases numbered 3, after V lost 4 bases and J lost 6 bases. This CDR3 has 13 amino acids. The CDR3 DNA is TGTGCCACCAGTGACCGGGACAGGCCTGAAGCTTTCTTT. Its translation is CATSDRDRPEAFF.

The chain joins TRBV30 to TRBJ1-6; D is uncertain. CDR1 and CDR2 from the germline V gene are GTSNPN and SVGIG (reference sequence). This CDR3 is 12 amino acids long. Trimming shortened V by 5 bases and J by 17 bases, and 19 bases separated the two germline ends. The CDR3 nucleotides read TGTGCCTGGTCCCTACAGCAGTTTGACGTCCACTTT. Protein product: CAWSLQQFDVHF.

The CDR3 protein is CASSSTGGNEQFF. In DNA form, the CDR3 reads TGTGCCAGCAGCTCGACAGGGGGCAATGAGCAGTTCTTC. The V and J genes are TRBV11-2 and TRBJ2-1; 9 nucleotides agree with TRBD1. After removal of 4 bases from V and 6 bases from J, the junction contained 1 base not matched to a gene. Germline V gene sequence: CDR1 SGHAT, CDR2 FQNNGV. CDR3 size: 13 residues.

This clone was detected once. The genes are TRBV7-2 and TRBJ2-7, with TRBD1 identical over 8 bases. Germline V gene lookup returns CDR1 SGHTA and CDR2 FQGNSA. V dropped 1 base and J dropped 6; count of bases not matched to a gene: 8. This CDR3 has 15 amino acids. CDR3 amino acids: CASSLVGTGTAEQYF. In DNA form, the CDR3 reads TGTGCCAGCAGCTTAGTCGGGACAGGAACTGCCGAGCAGTACTTC.

V gene TRBV2 combines with J gene TRBJ2-7, with TRBD2 matching over 11 bases. This CDR3 comprises 14 residues. The ends lost 8 bases at V and 7 bases at J; junction bases unmatched: 10. CDR1 SNHLY and CDR2 FYNNEI come from the germline V gene. The CDR3 coding sequence is TGTGCCAGCGAAGGGACTAGCGGACCGGGGGAGCAGTACTTC. This encodes CASEGTSGPGEQYF. Complete variable domain (other parts from reference TRBV2 and TRBJ2-7): EPEVTQTPSHQVTQMGQEVILRCVPISNHLYFYWYRQILGQKVEFLVSFYNNEISEKSEIFDDQFSVERPDGSNFTLKIRSTKLEDSAMYFCASEGTSGPGEQYFGPGTRLTVT.

Notes on this clone: Other DNA sequences in the sample encode the same CDR3. V usage is TRBV5-4 and J usage is TRBJ2-7; the D gene is possibly TRBD2 (6 bases). V dropped 0 bases and J dropped 0 bases, with 10 bases sitting between them. The CDR3 is 15 amino acids. Per germline, CDR1 SGHNT and CDR2 YYREEE (reference sequence). Here the CDR3 DNA reads TGTGCCAGCAGCTTGGAGGGGCGGGGCTCCTACGAGCAGTACTTC. As protein: CASSLEGRGSYEQYF.

This clone was seen only a few times. J is TRBJ2-7 and V is TRBV12-5; 7 positions match TRBD2. This CDR3 is built from 12 residues. Germline loops: CDR1 LGHNT, CDR2 FRNRAP. J gave up 6 bases and V 5 bases, and 4 bases lay outside the gene matches. CDR3 nucleotide sequence: TGTGCTAGTGGTCGGGGGGATTCCGAGCAGTACTTC. This encodes CASGRGDSEQYF.

The V gene is TRBV2, the J gene TRBJ2-1; D remains unclear. Trimming left V 7 bases short and J 3 bases short, with 16 bases between. Germline V gives CDR1 SNHLY, CDR2 FYNNEI. The CDR3 sequence is 15 residues long. The CDR3 region has the DNA TGTGCCAGCACAAATTACAGAATGAGCTACAATGAGCAGTTCTTC. It translates to CASTNYRMSYNEQFF.

The J gene is TRBJ1-5, the V gene TRBV3-1 (or the pseudogene TRBV3-2), with 9 positions matching TRBD1. J gave up 8 bases and V 4 bases, and 9 bases lay outside the gene matches. Germline lookup yields CDR1 LGHDT and CDR2 YNNKEL (reference sequence). This CDR3 has 15 residues. This chain's CDR3 is CASSPGTGPFEPQHF. CDR3 DNA sequence: TGTGCCAGCAGCCCCGGGACAGGGCCCTTCGAGCCCCAGCATTTT.

The sample holds a few counts of this clone. This rearrangement joins TRBV28 to TRBJ2-3, with 10 positions matching TRBD2. V lost 8 bases to trimming and J lost 1 base; unmatched junction nucleotides: 6. Germline V CDR1 and CDR2: MDHEN, SYDVKM. The CDR3 runs 15 residues. CDR3 protein: CASGPGTSGTDTQYF. CDR3 nucleotides: TGTGCCAGCGGACCCGGGACTAGCGGCACAGATACGCAGTATTTT.

The chain carries TRBV9 and TRBJ2-7; possible D gene TRBD2, 6 bases. The V end lost 4 bases, the J end lost 3 bases, and 14 bases lay between the germline ends. Germline-derived CDR1 and CDR2 are SGDLS and YYNGEE. The CDR3 is 14 residues long. The CDR3 sequence: CASSLSGSGYEQYF. CDR3 coding DNA: TGTGCCAGCAGCCTCTCGGGTAGCGGCTACGAGCAGTACTTC.

This clone was picked up one time. This chain joins TRBV15 and TRBJ1-1; maybe TRBD1 (5 bases). Trimming took off 8 bases at V and 0 bases at J, with 7 bases between the two ends. This CDR3 has 12 residues. Germline loops: CDR1 LNHNV, CDR2 YYDKDF (reference sequence). Here the CDR3 reads CATGGVNTEAFF. The CDR3 DNA reads TGTGCCACCGGAGGGGTGAACACTGAAGCTTTCTTT.

The chain recombines TRBV5-1 with TRBJ1-4, with 8 bases identical to TRBD1. V lost 5 bases and J lost 1; bases outside the gene matches: 13. Germline V gene lookup returns CDR1 SGHRS and CDR2 YFSETQ. The CDR3 contains 18 residues. In nucleotides, the CDR3 is TGCGCCAGCAGGGCCACAGGGGGTTTGGTAGAAACTAATGAAAAACTGTTTTTT. As protein: CASRATGGLVETNEKLFF.

J is TRBJ1-5 and V is TRBV15; D is perhaps TRBD1 (6 bases). CDR1 is LNHNV and CDR2 is YYDKDF in the germline V gene (reference sequence). Trimming shortened V by 4 bases and J by 12 bases, and 13 bases separated the two germline ends. This CDR3 is built from 12 residues. This chain's CDR3 is CATSMVQGVQHF. In nucleotides, the CDR3 is TGTGCCACCAGCATGGTACAGGGTGTCCAGCATTTT.

The CDR3 spells CASSWGGGETQYF. The CDR3 DNA reads as TGTGCCAGCAGTTGGGGGGGAGGAGAGACCCAGTACTTC. This sequence joins TRBV27 and TRBJ2-5; 7 bases are a match to TRBD2. V trimming: 4 bases; J trimming: 4 bases; junction bases outside the gene matches: 3. The CDR3 runs to 13 residues. Germline CDR1 MNHEY, CDR2 SMNVEV (reference sequence).

The chain employs TRBV2 and TRBJ1-4; 9 nucleotides match TRBD1. Germline loops: CDR1 SNHLY, CDR2 FYNNEI. V trimming: 5 bases; J trimming: 6 bases; junction bases outside the gene matches: 4. The CDR3 totals 14 residues. The CDR3 sequence is CASSLTGGDEKLFF. CDR3 bases: TGTGCCAGCAGTCTAACAGGGGGCGATGAAAAACTGTTTTTT.

This clone rates as medium-sized. The chain joins TRBV11-2 to TRBJ1-6; no clear D gene. Germline V lookup: CDR1 SGHAT, CDR2 FQNNGV. With 0 bases removed from V and 7 bases from J, the gap between germline ends came to 4 bases. The CDR3 spans 13 residues. CDR3 region: CASSLDVNSPLHF. The CDR3 bases are TGTGCCAGCAGCTTAGACGTAAATTCACCCCTCCACTTT.

The chain joins TRBV29-1 to TRBJ1-1; D unresolved. The V end was cut by 3 bases, the J end by 6 bases, with 17 bases between. CDR1 and CDR2 (germline): SQVTM, ANQGSEA. This CDR3 comprises 14 residues. The CDR3: CSVDFSVQPPEAFF. CDR3 nucleotide sequence: TGCAGCGTTGATTTTTCTGTACAGCCCCCTGAAGCTTTCTTT.

This sequence joins TRBV28 and TRBJ1-1, with D possibly being TRBD1 (6 bases). Trimming took 6 bases from V and 2 from J, leaving 16 bases between them. CDR1 is MDHEN, CDR2 SYDVKM, per germline. The CDR3 spans 15 residues. CDR3 loop: CASRLTRGFNTEAFF. DNA of the CDR3: TGTGCCAGCAGGTTAACCAGGGGATTTAACACTGAAGCTTTCTTT.

The sample holds a few counts of this clone. The chain recombines TRBV19 with TRBJ2-1; 9 positions match TRBD2. CDR1 and CDR2 (germline): LNHDA, SQIVND (reference sequence). The V and J ends lost 5 bases and 1 base, in that order; junction bases with no gene match: 3. The CDR3 covers 15 residues. CDR3 in amino acids: CASSVLAGSYNEQFF. In DNA form, the CDR3 reads TGTGCCAGTAGTGTACTAGCGGGTTCCTACAATGAGCAGTTCTTC. Looking up the rest from reference TRBV19 and TRBJ2-1 gives the full variable domain: DGGITQSPKYLFRKEGQNVTLSCEQNLNHDAMYWYRQDPGQGLRLIYYSQIVNDFQKGDIAEGYSVSREKKESFPLTVTSAQKNPTAFYLCASSVLAGSYNEQFFGPGTRLTVL.